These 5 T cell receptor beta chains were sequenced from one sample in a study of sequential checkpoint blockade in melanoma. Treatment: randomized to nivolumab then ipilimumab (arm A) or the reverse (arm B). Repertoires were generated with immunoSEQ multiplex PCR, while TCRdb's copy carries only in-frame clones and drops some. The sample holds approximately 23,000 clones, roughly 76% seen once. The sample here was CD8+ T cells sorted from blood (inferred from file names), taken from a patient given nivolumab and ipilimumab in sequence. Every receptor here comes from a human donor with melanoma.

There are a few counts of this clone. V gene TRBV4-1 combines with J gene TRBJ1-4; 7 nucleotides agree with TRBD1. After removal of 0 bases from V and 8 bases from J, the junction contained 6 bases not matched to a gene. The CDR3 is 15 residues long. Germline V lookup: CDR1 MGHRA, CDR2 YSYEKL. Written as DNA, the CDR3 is TGCGCCAGCAGCCAAGATTGGGAACAGGGGGAAAAACTGTTTTTT. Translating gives CASSQDWEQGEKLFF.

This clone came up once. In DNA, the CDR3 is TGTGCCAGCAGCGTCGACAGGGGGCGTCACTACGAGCAGTACTTC. The encoded protein is CASSVDRGRHYEQYF. The chain joins TRBV7-2 to TRBJ2-7; 10 nucleotides line up with TRBD1. Per the germline V gene, CDR1 is SGHTA and CDR2 is FQGNSA. Trimming at V came to 5 bases and at J to 3 bases, leaving 7 bases not matched to a gene. The CDR3 runs 15 residues.

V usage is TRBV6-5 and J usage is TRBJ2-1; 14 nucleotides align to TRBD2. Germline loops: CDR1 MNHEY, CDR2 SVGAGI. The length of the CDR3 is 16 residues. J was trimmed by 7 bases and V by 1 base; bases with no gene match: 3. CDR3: CASSYLTSGGANEQFF. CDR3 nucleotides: TGTGCCAGCAGTTACTTGACTAGCGGGGGGGCTAATGAGCAGTTCTTC.

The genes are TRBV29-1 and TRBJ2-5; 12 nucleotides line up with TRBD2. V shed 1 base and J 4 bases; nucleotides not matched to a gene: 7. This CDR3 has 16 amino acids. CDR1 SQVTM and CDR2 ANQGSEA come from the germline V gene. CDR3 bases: TGCAGCGTTGAAGCGGCTAGCGGGGGGGCCACAGAGACCCAGTACTTC. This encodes CSVEAASGGATETQYF.

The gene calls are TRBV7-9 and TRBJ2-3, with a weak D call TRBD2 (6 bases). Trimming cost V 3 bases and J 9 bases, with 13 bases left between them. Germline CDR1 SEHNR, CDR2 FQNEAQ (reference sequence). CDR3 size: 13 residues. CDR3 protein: CASSLIDGGTQYF. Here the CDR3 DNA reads TGTGCCAGCAGCTTGATTGACGGAGGGACGCAGTATTTT.